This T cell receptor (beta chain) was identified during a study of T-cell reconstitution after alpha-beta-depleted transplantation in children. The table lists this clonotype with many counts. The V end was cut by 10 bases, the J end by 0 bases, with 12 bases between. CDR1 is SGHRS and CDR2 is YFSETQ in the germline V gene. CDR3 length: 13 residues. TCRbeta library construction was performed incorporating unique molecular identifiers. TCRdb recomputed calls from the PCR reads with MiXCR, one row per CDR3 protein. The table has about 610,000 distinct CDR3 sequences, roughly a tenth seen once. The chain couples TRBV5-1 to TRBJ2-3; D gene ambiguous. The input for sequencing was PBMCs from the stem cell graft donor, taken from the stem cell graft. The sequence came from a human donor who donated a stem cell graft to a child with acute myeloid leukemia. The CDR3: CASTDLSTDTQYF. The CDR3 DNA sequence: TGCGCCTCCACGGATTTGAGCACAGATACGCAGTATTTT.